Listed here are 4 T cell receptor beta chains from one sample, sequenced in a study of shared clonotypes between healthy human individuals. This table comes from immunoSEQ multiplex PCR, and its TCRdb copy is limited to in-frame clones, with some not included. Of some 1.4 million clones in the sample, roughly 96% were seen once. Sequenced: naive CD4+ T cells sorted from blood. Documented subset: CD45RA+ positively selected. The source is a man aged 25-45 years in good health.

The CDR3 protein is CASSSPGQGLKETQYF. CDR3 bases: TGTGCCAGTAGTTCCCCGGGACAGGGGTTGAAAGAGACCCAGTACTTC. The chain links TRBV19 to TRBJ2-5; the match to TRBD1 covers 10 bases. After removal of 5 bases from V and 3 bases from J, the junction contained 9 bases not matched to a gene. The V gene's germline CDR1 is LNHDA and CDR2 SQIVND (reference sequence). There are 16 residues in the CDR3.

The CDR3 DNA reads as TGTGCCAGCAAAACGGGCCCCGGCGGGAGGATGACTGAGCAGTTCTTC. This gives the protein CASKTGPGGRMTEQFF. V and J are TRBV27 and TRBJ2-1; 8 bases align to TRBD2. The V gene end was trimmed by 7 bases and the J gene end by 9 bases; junction bases not matched to a gene: 17. This CDR3 region has 16 residues. From germline, CDR1 is MNHEY and CDR2 SMNVEV (reference sequence).

DNA for the CDR3: TGCAGCGCCGGGACCCTGGGGACCTACGAGCAGTACTTC. It is translated as CSAGTLGTYEQYF. The rearrangement uses TRBV29-1 and TRBJ2-7, with D possibly being TRBD1 or TRBD2 (5 bases each). The CDR3 loop spans 13 amino acids. Between the trimmed V and J ends, which lost 7 bases and 2 bases, there was a span of 15 bases. Per the germline V gene, CDR1 is SQVTM and CDR2 is ANQGSEA.

The rearrangement links TRBV28 to TRBJ2-7; a possible D gene is TRBD1 (6 bases). V was cut by 4 bases and J by 1 base, with 20 bases left in between. This CDR3 region has 17 residues. CDR1 and CDR2 (germline): MDHEN, SYDVKM. CDR3 in amino acids: CASSSALGAGQSYEQYF. For the CDR3, the DNA is TGTGCCAGCAGTTCAGCACTGGGGGCAGGGCAATCCTACGAGCAGTACTTC.